The subject of this entry is one T cell receptor (beta chain). Being one base from a much bigger clone, this may be a read error. The investigators made TCR beta cDNA from roughly 0.45 ug total RNA, using a constant-region primer. ARM-PCR was slightly modified, and three nested multiplex PCR rounds with it gave rise to the TCR beta libraries. TCRdb called the multiplex PCR reads again in MiXCR, with one record for every CDR3 protein. This table holds around 79,000 distinct CDR3 sequences, about 75% found once. The sample belongs to a study of tumor-infiltrating lymphocytes in primary liver carcinoma. Bulk tissue was left unsorted, and RNA and DNA were co-extracted from about 20-30 mg of it. The source of this sequence is a man in his forties with primary liver carcinoma and hepatitis B virus infection. The source material was tumor-adjacent normal liver tissue.

The CDR3, as DNA: TGCGCCAGCAGCAAGCGGCTAGCGGGAAGGGATGAGCGGTTCTTC. Residues: CASSKRLAGRDERFF. The chain employs TRBV5-1 and TRBJ2-1, with 9 bases matching TRBD2. The germline gives CDR1 SGHRS, CDR2 YFSETQ. This CDR3 is 15 amino acids long. Supplemented by reference TRBV5-1 and TRBJ2-1, the full variable domain reads KAGVTQTPRYLIKTRGQQVTLSCSPISGHRSVSWYQQTPGQGLQFLFEYFSETQRNKGNFPGRFSGRQFSNSRSEMNVSTLELGDSALYLCASSKRLAGRDERFFGPGTRLTVL.